The rows below give T cell receptor beta chains drawn from one sample of a study of cytomegalovirus exposure and HLA in healthy donors. TCRdb's copy holds only in-frame clones and misses some; the assay was immunoSEQ multiplex PCR. The table has about 88,000 clones, around 90% seen once; the top ten hold roughly 2.3%. The material sequenced was PBMCs. Source of these receptors: a man younger than 30 in good health and CMV-seronegative. CDR3s include the opening cysteine and the closing phenylalanine or tryptophan. A D gene is named only where the DNA matches it firmly. Size is omitted from some rows. Given values are once, few, many or a class for expanded clones.

d_call,v_call,j_call,clone_size,cdr3_aa,cdr3_nt
-,TRBV18,TRBJ2-7,-,CASSREYEQYF,TGTGCCAGCTCACGGGAGTACGAGCAGTACTTC
-,TRBV5-8,TRBJ2-2,-,CASSLHFGTPNTGELFF,TGTGCCAGCAGCTTACACTTCGGGACACCAAACACCGGGGAGCTGTTTTTT
-,TRBV9,TRBJ2-2,-,CASSQASTSAGELFF,TGTGCCAGCAGCCAGGCCTCGACTAGTGCCGGGGAGCTGTTTTTT
TRBD1,TRBV29-1,TRBJ2-3,-,CSGAGTGPDTQYF,TGCAGCGGTGCCGGGACAGGCCCAGATACGCAGTATTTT
-,TRBV28,TRBJ2-7,-,CASSFSGKGYEQYF,TGTGCCAGCAGTTTTAGCGGAAAGGGCTACGAGCAGTACTTC
-,TRBV28,TRBJ2-4,-,CASSFLPGARDIQYF,TGTGCCAGCAGTTTTTTACCGGGAGCGAGGGACATTCAGTACTTC
-,TRBV4-3,TRBJ2-7,-,CASSRSSRGLEQYF,TGCGCCAGCAGCCGATCAAGTAGGGGCCTCGAGCAGTACTTC
-,TRBV11-1,TRBJ2-3,-,CASSLAGGGPYTQYF,TGTGCCAGCAGCTTAGCAGGGGGAGGGCCATATACGCAGTATTTT
TRBD2,TRBV9,TRBJ2-1,-,CASSASGRSPNEQFF,TGTGCCAGCAGCGCAAGCGGGAGGTCTCCCAATGAGCAGTTCTTC
TRBD1,TRBV6-6,TRBJ1-6,-,CASRLGQGGLNSPLHF,TGTGCCAGCAGGTTGGGACAGGGAGGTTTGAATTCACCCCTCCACTTT
-,TRBV7-2,TRBJ2-1,-,CASSGHYPLSKEQFF,TGTGCCAGCAGCGGTCACTATCCCCTAAGTAAGGAGCAGTTCTTC
TRBD2,TRBV5-1,TRBJ2-7,-,CASSWGTSGSYEQYF,TGCGCCAGCAGCTGGGGGACTAGCGGGAGCTACGAGCAGTACTTC
-,TRBV28,TRBJ2-2,once,CASSPATDSLTGELFF,TGTGCCAGCAGTCCCGCGACGGACAGTCTCACCGGGGAGCTGTTTTTT
-,TRBV13,TRBJ2-1,-,CASSAPGSNEQFF,TGTGCCAGCAGCGCACCCGGGAGCAATGAGCAGTTCTTC
-,TRBV29-1,TRBJ1-1,-,CSVGARGGVNTEAFF,TGCAGCGTTGGTGCCAGGGGAGGGGTAAACACTGAAGCTTTCTTT
TRBD2,TRBV10-3,TRBJ2-5,-,CAISDRGLVGETQYF,TGTGCCATCAGTGACCGCGGACTAGTAGGAGAGACCCAGTACTTC
TRBD1,TRBV2,TRBJ1-5,once,CASTPGQGSQPQHF,TGTGCCAGCACCCCAGGACAGGGAAGTCAGCCCCAGCATTTT
-,TRBV5-6,TRBJ2-1,-,CASSLGNWGHEQFF,TGCGCCAGCAGCTTGGGCAATTGGGGGCATGAGCAGTTCTTC
TRBD2,TRBV19,TRBJ2-3,once,CASSIPGLGGSTDTQYF,TGTGCCAGTAGTATCCCCGGACTGGGGGGGAGCACAGATACGCAGTATTTT
TRBD1,TRBV27,TRBJ1-1,-,CASSSAGTGNTEAFF,TGTGCCAGCAGTTCGGCCGGGACAGGGAACACTGAAGCTTTCTTT
-,TRBV28,TRBJ1-5,few,CASSFQGLRQERNQPQHF,TGTGCCAGCAGTTTTCAGGGGTTACGACAGGAGCGGAATCAGCCCCAGCATTTT
TRBD2,TRBV9,TRBJ2-1,-,CASSVVGLAGGNEQFF,TGTGCCAGCAGCGTAGTGGGACTAGCGGGAGGAAATGAGCAGTTCTTC
TRBD1,TRBV2,TRBJ2-7,-,CASRNDRASEQYF,TGTGCCAGCAGGAACGACAGGGCATCTGAGCAGTACTTC
TRBD2,TRBV7-2,TRBJ2-2,few,CASSFQAGGTGELFF,TGTGCCAGCAGCTTCCAAGCGGGAGGGACCGGGGAGCTGTTTTTT
-,TRBV28,TRBJ1-2,-,CASSLSRVIYGYTF,TGTGCCAGCAGTCTCTCCAGGGTGATCTATGGCTACACCTTC
-,TRBV25-1,TRBJ2-3,-,CASSERAPDTQYF,TGTGCCAGCAGTGAACGAGCCCCAGATACGCAGTATTTT